The T cell receptor beta chain under discussion was sequenced for a study of T cell responses to AZD1222 COVID-19 vaccine. General study points: Repertoire sampling happened only post peak T cell response. Distributed over spike, vaccine-associated CD4 TCRs predominated at 160-218 and 743-854. Baseline serology detected seropositivity in only a handful of AZD1222 recipients.

About this clone itself: Its specificity is unknown.

Second-dose schedules of about 4 or about 12 weeks were combined. Sequenced by immunoSEQ multiplex PCR; TCRdb stores in-frame clones only, minus some. The table has about 73,000 clones, roughly nine tenths seen once. Sequencing was performed on peripheral blood, taken 28 days after the second AZD1222 dose. This TCR was sampled from an adult who received the AZD1222 COVID-19 vaccine.

This CDR3 is CASSLDRGRTGELFF. The CDR3 coding sequence is TGTGCCAGCAGTTTGGATAGGGGGAGGACCGGGGAGCTGTTTTTT. The J gene is TRBJ2-2, the V gene TRBV28; perhaps D is TRBD1 or TRBD2 (6 bases each). The CDR3 extends over 15 amino acids. Per germline, CDR1 MDHEN and CDR2 SYDVKM. Trimming shortened V by 3 bases and J by 5 bases, and 13 bases separated the two germline ends. Variable domain in full (rest from reference TRBV28 and TRBJ2-2): DVKVTQSSRYLVKRTGEKVFLECVQDMDHENMFWYRQDPGLGLRLIYFSYDVKMKEKGDIPEGYSVSREKKERFSLILESASTNQTSMYLCASSLDRGRTGELFFGEGSRLTVL.